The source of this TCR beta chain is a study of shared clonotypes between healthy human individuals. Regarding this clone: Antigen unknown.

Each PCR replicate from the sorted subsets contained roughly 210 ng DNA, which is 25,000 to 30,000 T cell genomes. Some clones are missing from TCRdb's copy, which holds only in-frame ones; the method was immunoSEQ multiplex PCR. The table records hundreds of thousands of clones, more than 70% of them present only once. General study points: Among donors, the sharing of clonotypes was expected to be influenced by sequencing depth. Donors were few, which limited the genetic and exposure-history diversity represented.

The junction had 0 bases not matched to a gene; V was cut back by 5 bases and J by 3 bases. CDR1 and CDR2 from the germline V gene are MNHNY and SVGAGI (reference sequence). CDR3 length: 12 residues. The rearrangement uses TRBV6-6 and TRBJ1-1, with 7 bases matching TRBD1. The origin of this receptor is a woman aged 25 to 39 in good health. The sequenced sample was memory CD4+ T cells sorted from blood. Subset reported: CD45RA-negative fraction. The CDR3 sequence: CASSGTDTEAFF. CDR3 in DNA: TGTGCCAGCAGTGGGACAGACACTGAAGCTTTCTTT.